By sample share, the clone carrying this T cell receptor (beta chain) is medium-sized. This record comes from a study of CXCR3 chemokines and chemotherapy response in bladder cancer. TCRdb ran MiXCR on the PCR reads and lists one entry per CDR3 protein. The repertoire holds around 5,000 distinct CDR3 sequences, around an eighth seen once, with more than 9% in the top ten. The CDR3 is 13 residues long. Germline assignment: CDR1 MNHNS and CDR2 SASEGT. V lost 11 bases and J 3 bases, leaving 16 bases between the germline ends. This sample was obtained from a patient whose treatment included neoadjuvant chemotherapy. The V gene is TRBV6-1, the J gene TRBJ1-1, with D maybe TRBD1 (6 bases). This TCR was recovered from a human donor with bladder cancer that responded to neoadjuvant chemotherapy. The CDR3 loop is CAVGGGLYTEAFF. CDR3 nucleotide sequence: TGTGCCGTCGGGGGGGGGCTTTACACTGAAGCTTTCTTT.